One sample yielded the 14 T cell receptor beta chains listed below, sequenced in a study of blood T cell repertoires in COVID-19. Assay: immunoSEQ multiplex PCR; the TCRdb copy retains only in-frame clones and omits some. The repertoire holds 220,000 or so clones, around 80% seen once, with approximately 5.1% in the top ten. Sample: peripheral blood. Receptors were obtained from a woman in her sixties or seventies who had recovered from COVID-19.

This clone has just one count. The CDR3 loop is CASSGGASTDTQYF. The CDR3, as DNA: TGCGCCAGCAGTGGGGGGGCTAGCACAGATACGCAGTATTTT. The chain joins TRBV5-1 to TRBJ2-3, with D possibly TRBD2 on 7 matching bases. Trimming cost V 5 bases and J 0 bases, with 10 bases left between them. CDR1 SGHRS and CDR2 YFSETQ come from the germline V gene. This CDR3 spans 14 amino acids. The full variable domain, completed using reference TRBV5-1 and TRBJ2-3, is KAGVTQTPRYLIKTRGQQVTLSCSPISGHRSVSWYQQTPGQGLQFLFEYFSETQRNKGNFPGRFSGRQFSNSRSEMNVSTLELGDSALYLCASSGGASTDTQYFGPGTRLTVL.

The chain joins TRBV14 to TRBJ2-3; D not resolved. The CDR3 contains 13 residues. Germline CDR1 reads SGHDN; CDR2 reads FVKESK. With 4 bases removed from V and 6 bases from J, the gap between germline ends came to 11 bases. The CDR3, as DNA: TGTGCCAGCAGCCCTTTAGCAGTGGATACGCAGTATTTT. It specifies CASSPLAVDTQYF.

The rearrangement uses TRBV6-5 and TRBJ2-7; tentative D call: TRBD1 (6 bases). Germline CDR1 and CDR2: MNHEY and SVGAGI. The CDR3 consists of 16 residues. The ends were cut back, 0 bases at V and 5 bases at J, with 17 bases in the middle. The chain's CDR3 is CASSYSVGQGLHEQYF. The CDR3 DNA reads TGTGCCAGCAGTTACTCAGTAGGGCAGGGGCTCCACGAGCAGTACTTC.

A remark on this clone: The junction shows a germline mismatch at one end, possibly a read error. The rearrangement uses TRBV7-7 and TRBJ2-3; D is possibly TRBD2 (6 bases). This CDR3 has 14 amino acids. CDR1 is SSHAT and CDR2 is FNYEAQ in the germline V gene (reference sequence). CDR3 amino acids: CASSKTGGADTQYF. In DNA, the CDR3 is TGTGCTAGCAGCAAAACAGGCGGGGCAGATACGCAGTATTTT.

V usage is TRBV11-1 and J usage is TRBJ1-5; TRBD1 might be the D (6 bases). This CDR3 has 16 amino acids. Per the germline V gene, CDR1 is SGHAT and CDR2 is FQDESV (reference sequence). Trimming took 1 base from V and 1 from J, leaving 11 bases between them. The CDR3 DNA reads TGTGCCAGCAGCTTAGTGAGGGGGAACAGCAATCAGCCCCAGCATTTT. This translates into CASSLVRGNSNQPQHF.

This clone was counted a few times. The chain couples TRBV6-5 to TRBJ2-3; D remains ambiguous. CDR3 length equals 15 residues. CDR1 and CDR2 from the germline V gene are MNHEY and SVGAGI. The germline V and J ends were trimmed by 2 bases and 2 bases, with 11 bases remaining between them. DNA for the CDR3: TGTGCCAGCAGTTACGACGGCAGGTCCACAGATACGCAGTATTTT. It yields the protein CASSYDGRSTDTQYF.

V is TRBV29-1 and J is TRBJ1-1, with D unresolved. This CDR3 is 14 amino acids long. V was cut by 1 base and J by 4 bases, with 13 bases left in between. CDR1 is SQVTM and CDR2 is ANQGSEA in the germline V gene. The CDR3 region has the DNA TGCAGCGTTGAAGTGGGAGGAGTAGGCACTGAAGCTTTCTTT. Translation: CSVEVGGVGTEAFF.

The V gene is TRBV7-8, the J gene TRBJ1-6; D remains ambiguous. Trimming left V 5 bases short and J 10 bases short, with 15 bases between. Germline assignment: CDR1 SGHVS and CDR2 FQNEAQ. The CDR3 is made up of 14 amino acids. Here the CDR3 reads CASSIRALGSPLHF. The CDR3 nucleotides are TGTGCCAGCAGCATCCGGGCACTAGGGTCACCCCTCCACTTT.

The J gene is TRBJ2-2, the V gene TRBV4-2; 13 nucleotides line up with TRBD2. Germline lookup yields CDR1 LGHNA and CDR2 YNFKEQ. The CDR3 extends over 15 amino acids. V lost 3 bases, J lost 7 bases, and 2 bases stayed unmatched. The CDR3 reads CASSQGTSGIGELFF. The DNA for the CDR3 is TGTGCCAGCAGCCAGGGGACTAGCGGGATCGGGGAGCTGTTTTTT.

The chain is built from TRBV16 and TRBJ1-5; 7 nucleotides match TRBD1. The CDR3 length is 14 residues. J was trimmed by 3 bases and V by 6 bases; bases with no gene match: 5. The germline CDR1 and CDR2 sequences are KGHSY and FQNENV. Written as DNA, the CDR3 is TGTGCCAGCAGTCGGGGACAGATCAATCAGCCCCAGCATTTT. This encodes CASSRGQINQPQHF.

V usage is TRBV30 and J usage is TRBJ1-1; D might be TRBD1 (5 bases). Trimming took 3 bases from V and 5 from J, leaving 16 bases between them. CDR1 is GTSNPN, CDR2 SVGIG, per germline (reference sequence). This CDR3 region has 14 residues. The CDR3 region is CAWSAKGQGTEAFF. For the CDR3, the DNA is TGTGCCTGGAGCGCGAAGGGGCAAGGGACTGAAGCTTTCTTT. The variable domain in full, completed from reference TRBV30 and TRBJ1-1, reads SQTIHQWPATLVQPVGSPLSLECTVEGTSNPNLYWYRQAAGRGLQLLFYSVGIGQISSEVPQNLSASRPQDRQFILSSKKLLLSDSGFYLCAWSAKGQGTEAFFGQGTRLTVV.

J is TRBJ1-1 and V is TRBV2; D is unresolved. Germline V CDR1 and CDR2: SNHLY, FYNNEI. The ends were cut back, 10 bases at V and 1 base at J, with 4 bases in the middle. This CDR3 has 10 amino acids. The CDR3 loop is CATRNTEAFF. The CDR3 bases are TGTGCCACTCGGAACACTGAAGCTTTCTTT.

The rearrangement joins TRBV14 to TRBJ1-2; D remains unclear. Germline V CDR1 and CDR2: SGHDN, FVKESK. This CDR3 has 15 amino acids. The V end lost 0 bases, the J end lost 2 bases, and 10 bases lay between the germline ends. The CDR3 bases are TGTGCCAGCAGCCAAGATAGGCGGAGGAACTATGGCTACACCTTC. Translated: CASSQDRRRNYGYTF.

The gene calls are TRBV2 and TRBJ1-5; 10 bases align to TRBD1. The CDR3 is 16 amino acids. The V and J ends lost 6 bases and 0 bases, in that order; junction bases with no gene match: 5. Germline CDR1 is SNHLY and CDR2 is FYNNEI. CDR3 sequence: CASRRTGGVSNQPQHF. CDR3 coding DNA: TGTGCCAGCAGACGGACAGGGGGAGTTAGCAATCAGCCCCAGCATTTT.